This is a list of T cell receptor beta chains from one sample in a study of cytomegalovirus exposure and HLA in healthy donors. TCRdb's copy holds only in-frame clones and misses some; the assay was immunoSEQ multiplex PCR. The sample holds more than 80,000 clones, 55% to 75% seen once. Material for sequencing was PBMCs. These receptors were collected from a man aged 50-60 years in good health and CMV-seronegative. Each CDR3 is given with its conserved first and last residue. Fields, in order: clone size, J gene, V gene, D gene, CDR3 DNA, CDR3 protein. D genes are given only for firm matches. The listing skips clone size in some rows; elsewhere it reads once, few, many or a size class.

. | TRBJ2-7 | TRBV6-5 | . | TGTGCCAGCAGTTACTCGGGACTTAAGGAGCAGTACTTC | CASSYSGLKEQYF
few | TRBJ2-5 | TRBV7-2 | TRBD1 | TGTGCCAGCAGCTTAGCTTCCGGGACAGGGCAAGAGACCCAGTACTTC | CASSLASGTGQETQYF
. | TRBJ1-1 | TRBV5-4 | . | TGTGCCAGCAGACCTACCGCAGGGGCCCTATCAGTAATGAACACTGAAGCTTTCTTT | CASRPTAGALSVMNTEAFF
few | TRBJ1-5 | TRBV7-2 | . | TGTGCCAGCAGCTTGCTGGGGGCGGCAAGCAATCAGCCCCAGCATTTT | CASSLLGAASNQPQHF
. | TRBJ1-1 | TRBV6-1 | . | TGTGCCAGCAGTGAAAGGGGGTGGGACACTGAAGCTTTCTTT | CASSERGWDTEAFF
. | TRBJ1-2 | TRBV20-1 | . | TGCAGTGCTGGACGGGGGAGCGGCTACACCTTC | CSAGRGSGYTF
once | TRBJ1-2 | TRBV5-1 | . | TGCGCCAGCAGCTTGGGTTCGGGTCTCTATGGCTACACCTTC | CASSLGSGLYGYTF
few | TRBJ1-2 | TRBV11-2 | . | TGTGCCAGCAGCCCCCTCCAGGGCCCCGCTAACTATGGCTACACCTTC | CASSPLQGPANYGYTF
. | TRBJ2-2 | TRBV7-6 | . | TGTGCCAGCAGCCCCATACTAGCATCCGGGGAGCTGTTTTTT | CASSPILASGELFF
. | TRBJ2-7 | TRBV7-8 | TRBD1 | TGTGCCAGCAATCCGCGGACAGGTCTAAGCTCCTACGAGCAGTACTTC | CASNPRTGLSSYEQYF
. | TRBJ1-4 | TRBV11-3 | . | TGTGCCAGCAGCTTACAGGGGCTCACTAATGAAAAACTGTTTTTT | CASSLQGLTNEKLFF
. | TRBJ1-1 | TRBV6-5 | . | TGTGCCAGCAATAGAGGGACTGAAGCTTTCTTT | CASNRGTEAFF
. | TRBJ1-5 | TRBV19 | . | TGTGCCAGTAGTATAGATTCGCCTTGGGGGGGCCATAGCAATCAGCCCCAGCATTTT | CASSIDSPWGGHSNQPQHF
. | TRBJ1-3 | TRBV2 | . | TGTGCCAGCAGTGCTCAAGGGACTGGCACTGGAAACACCATATATTTT | CASSAQGTGTGNTIYF
. | TRBJ1-4 | TRBV4-1 | . | TGCGCCAGCAGCGCACAACAGAGTAGGAATGAAAAACTGTTTTTT | CASSAQQSRNEKLFF
. | TRBJ1-3 | TRBV19 | TRBD1 | TGTGCCAGTAGTTGGCGAGGGGCAGGGGGCCGAAACACCATATATTTT | CASSWRGAGGRNTIYF
. | TRBJ1-4 | TRBV28 | . | TGTGCCAGCAGTTCCATGAGCGCAACTAATGAAAAACTGTTTTTT | CASSSMSATNEKLFF
. | TRBJ2-1 | TRBV9 | . | TGTGCCAGCAGCGTTAGCGGATCCTCCAATGAGCAGTTCTTC | CASSVSGSSNEQFF
. | TRBJ1-5 | TRBV6-6 | TRBD1 | TGTGCCAGCAGGGGACAGGGAGTGGGGCAGCCCCAGCATTTT | CASRGQGVGQPQHF
. | TRBJ1-4 | TRBV7-6 | TRBD1 | TGTGCCAGCAGCATCGCGTGGACAGGGGAAGGTGAAAAACTGTTTTTT | CASSIAWTGEGEKLFF
. | TRBJ2-3 | TRBV7-9 | . | TGTGCCAGCAGCTTAGTGCTAGTACGCACAGATACGCAGTATTTT | CASSLVLVRTDTQYF
. | TRBJ2-7 | TRBV20-1 | . | TGCAGTGCTAGAGATTACTACGAGCAGTACTTC | CSARDYYEQYF
few | TRBJ2-2 | TRBV19 | TRBD1 | TGTGCCAGTAGTATTTACAGGGGCCTTCGCACCGGGGAGCTGTTTTTT | CASSIYRGLRTGELFF